Included here is one T cell receptor (beta chain) sequence, with context. The CDR3 sequence is 13 residues long. Per the germline V gene, CDR1 is LNHDA and CDR2 is SQIVND (reference sequence). This entry comes from a study of T cell clusters in autoimmune cytopenias. TRB rearrangements were amplified by touch-down multiplex PCR with mixed TRB-A/B primers. TCRdb reprocessed the multiplex PCR reads and reports one entry per CDR3 protein, with no DNA. The sample totals about 15,000 distinct CDR3 sequences; its top ten clones hold 3.6%. Each sample's input was approximately 270 ng genomic DNA, 38,000 or so genome equivalents. This sample was shared with a second study, whose subject was T cell repertoires in aging, cancer and after chemotherapy.

The receptor was isolated from a human donor in good health. This chain connects TRBV19 to TRBJ1-5. Material: peripheral blood. This chain's CDR3 is CASSMEGIEPQHF.